A single sample is the source of the 27 T cell receptor beta chains below, sequenced in a study of cytomegalovirus exposure and HLA in healthy donors. TCRdb keeps only in-frame clones here, not all; method: immunoSEQ multiplex PCR. The repertoire holds approximately 160,000 clones, with approximately 89% as singletons. Sequenced: PBMCs. Every receptor here comes from a woman between 18 and 30 years old in good health and CMV-seropositive.

V and J are TRBV11-3 and TRBJ2-7; D is perhaps TRBD2 (5 bases). Germline CDR1 and CDR2: SGHNT and YENEEA. The V end lost 3 bases, the J end lost 2 bases, and 8 bases lay between the germline ends. The CDR3 is made up of 13 amino acids. CDR3 nucleotide sequence: TGTGCCAGCAGCTTCACTAGAACCTACGAGCAGTACTTC. Protein sequence: CASSFTRTYEQYF.

This chain joins TRBV2 and TRBJ2-1; 8 nucleotides agree with TRBD1. Trimming removed 5 bases from V and 15 bases from J; junction bases left unmatched: 9. Germline loops: CDR1 SNHLY, CDR2 FYNNEI. There are 12 residues in the CDR3. The CDR3 spells CASSSDRGPAFF. In DNA, the CDR3 is TGTGCCAGCAGTTCCGACAGGGGTCCGGCGTTCTTC.

The gene calls are TRBV30 and TRBJ1-2; no clear D gene. This CDR3 comprises 12 residues. CDR1 and CDR2 (germline): GTSNPN, SVGIG (reference sequence). The germline V and J ends were trimmed by 4 bases and 4 bases, with 10 bases remaining between them. As DNA, the CDR3 is TGTGCCTGGATCAGATGGCCCTATGGCTACACCTTC. Residues: CAWIRWPYGYTF. Filled out from reference TRBV30 and TRBJ1-2, the complete variable domain reads SQTIHQWPATLVQPVGSPLSLECTVEGTSNPNLYWYRQAAGRGLQLLFYSVGIGQISSEVPQNLSASRPQDRQFILSSKKLLLSDSGFYLCAWIRWPYGYTFGSGTRLTVV.

V is TRBV19 and J is TRBJ2-1; TRBD1 is a possible D gene (6 bases). The CDR3 has 11 residues. V lost 7 bases and J lost 10, with 11 bases in between. Germline V gene data show CDR1 as LNHDA and CDR2 as SQIVND (reference sequence). CDR3 in amino acids: CASNQGLEQFF. The CDR3 DNA sequence: TGTGCCAGTAACCAGGGGCTAGAGCAGTTCTTC.

This chain uses TRBV29-1 with TRBJ2-3; 9 nucleotides line up with TRBD2. CDR1 is SQVTM, CDR2 ANQGSEA, per germline. V was pared by 3 bases and J by 7 bases, with 8 bases of the junction left unmatched. The CDR3 is 14 residues long. The CDR3 DNA follows: TGCAGCGTTGAGGGTAGCGGGAGCGTAAATACGCAGTATTTT. Protein sequence: CSVEGSGSVNTQYF.

The V call is TRBV5-4, the J call TRBJ2-2; TRBD1 matches at 7 bases. This CDR3 has 14 residues. The germline gives CDR1 SGHNT, CDR2 YYREEE (reference sequence). The J segment lost 0 bases and the V segment lost 6 bases, leaving 2 bases of the junction unmatched. The CDR3 DNA follows: TGTGCCAGCACGGGACAGTCGAACACCGGGGAGCTGTTTTTT. Translation: CASTGQSNTGELFF.

The CDR3 spells CASSLWASVTYEQYF. The CDR3 nucleotides are TGTGCCAGCAGTTTATGGGCTAGCGTAACCTACGAGCAGTACTTC. The chain links TRBV28 to TRBJ2-7; D may be TRBD2 (6 bases). V lost 0 bases to trimming and J lost 2 bases, with 11 bases between them. This CDR3 is 15 amino acids long. CDR1 and CDR2 (germline): MDHEN, SYDVKM.

Details on this clone: This CDR3 is also generated by other DNA sequences in the sample. V usage is TRBV5-1 and J usage is TRBJ2-1, with 10 bases identical to TRBD2. Trimming at V came to 2 bases and at J to 5 bases, leaving 4 bases not matched to a gene. The CDR3 spans 15 residues. In germline, CDR1 is SGHRS, CDR2 YFSETQ. The CDR3 loop is CASSLLAGPNNEQFF. The DNA for the CDR3 is TGCGCCAGCAGCTTACTAGCGGGACCCAACAATGAGCAGTTCTTC.

This clone came up many times. Other DNA sequences within the sample encode an identical CDR3. The rearrangement uses TRBV6-1 and TRBJ2-7, with 13 positions matching TRBD2. The CDR3 sequence is 15 residues long. Germline lookup yields CDR1 MNHNS and CDR2 SASEGT. V gave up 1 base and J gave up 4 bases; unmatched junction bases: 1. Here the CDR3 DNA reads TGTGCCAGCAGTGAAGGGACTAGCGGGAGTTACGAGCAGTACTTC. This translates into CASSEGTSGSYEQYF.

The chain joins TRBV6-5 to TRBJ1-4; TRBD1 aligns across 7 bases. The ends lost 5 bases at V and 8 bases at J; junction bases unmatched: 8. The length of the CDR3 is 14 residues. Looked up from germline, CDR1 is MNHEY and CDR2 is SVGAGI. The CDR3 DNA follows: TGTGCCAGCAGTCCCACAGGGGTTGGCGAAAAACTGTTTTTT. Its translation is CASSPTGVGEKLFF.

This chain links TRBV30 with TRBJ2-5; 16 bases line up with TRBD2. J gave up 7 bases and V 0 bases, and 2 bases lay outside the gene matches. The CDR3 spans 15 residues. CDR1 and CDR2 (germline): GTSNPN, SVGIG (reference sequence). The DNA of the CDR3 is TGTGCCTGGAGTGTAGGGACTAGCGGGAGGGGGACCCAGTACTTC. Protein sequence: CAWSVGTSGRGTQYF.

V usage is TRBV27 and J usage is TRBJ1-5, with D maybe TRBD1 (5 bases). The CDR3 is made up of 14 amino acids. The germline V gene encodes CDR1 MNHEY and CDR2 SMNVEV (reference sequence). Trimming left V 8 bases short and J 3 bases short, with 14 bases between. The CDR3 DNA is TGTGCCAGCCGCGCGGGACGGAACAATCAGCCCCAGCATTTT. Translation: CASRAGRNNQPQHF.

The J gene is TRBJ2-5, the V gene TRBV6-5, with D perhaps TRBD2 (6 bases). CDR1 MNHEY and CDR2 SVGAGI come from the germline V gene. V lost 0 bases, J lost 1 base, and 6 bases lay in between. There are 14 residues in the CDR3. The CDR3 nucleotides are TGTGCCAGCAGTTACTCGGGGGGCCAAGAGACCCAGTACTTC. This encodes CASSYSGGQETQYF.

The rearrangement links TRBV2 to TRBJ2-1; no reliable D call. The CDR3 runs 15 residues. CDR1 SNHLY and CDR2 FYNNEI come from the germline V gene. Trimming took 6 bases from V and 0 from J, leaving 12 bases between them. CDR3 in amino acids: CASRSLPGSYNEQFF. DNA of the CDR3: TGTGCCAGCAGATCCCTCCCCGGCTCCTACAATGAGCAGTTCTTC.

V and J are TRBV7-2 and TRBJ1-5, with D tentatively TRBD1 (6 bases). Trimming stripped 1 base from V and 2 bases from J, with 15 bases between. Germline V gene data show CDR1 as SGHTA and CDR2 as FQGNSA. This CDR3 is 17 amino acids long. CDR3 protein: CASSLERQGTGNQPQHF. The CDR3 DNA reads TGTGCCAGCAGCTTAGAGCGGCAGGGGACGGGCAATCAGCCCCAGCATTTT.

J is TRBJ2-7 and V is TRBV2; the D gene is possibly TRBD2 (5 bases). Germline V lookup: CDR1 SNHLY, CDR2 FYNNEI. This CDR3 contains 11 residues. The ends were cut back, 7 bases at V and 5 bases at J, with 9 bases in the middle. CDR3 DNA sequence: TGTGCCAGCATATCGGGGAACGAGCAGTACTTC. Its protein product is CASISGNEQYF.

CDR3 sequence (DNA): TGCGCCAGCAGCTTGCAGGGGGGCGAGGGCTACACCTTC. This sequence encodes CASSLQGGEGYTF. The chain employs TRBV5-1 and TRBJ1-2; the match to TRBD1 covers 7 bases. The V gene's germline CDR1 is SGHRS and CDR2 YFSETQ. This CDR3 has 13 amino acids. Germline trimming cut 1 base from V and 8 bases from J; bases unmatched to any gene: 5. The entire variable domain, with the rest obtained from reference TRBV5-1 and TRBJ1-2, is as follows: KAGVTQTPRYLIKTRGQQVTLSCSPISGHRSVSWYQQTPGQGLQFLFEYFSETQRNKGNFPGRFSGRQFSNSRSEMNVSTLELGDSALYLCASSLQGGEGYTFGSGTRLTVV.

The chain joins TRBV14 to TRBJ2-7; TRBD2 is a possible D gene (6 bases). This CDR3 is built from 12 residues. Trimming took off 6 bases at V and 3 bases at J, with 9 bases between the two ends. Looked up from germline, CDR1 is SGHDN and CDR2 is FVKESK. The CDR3 nucleotides are TGTGCCAGCAGTGCGGGGATCTACGAGCAGTACTTC. This sequence encodes CASSAGIYEQYF.

The J gene is TRBJ2-3, the V gene TRBV29-1; D is ambiguous. V lost 7 bases and J lost 6, with 14 bases in between. This CDR3 contains 12 residues. From germline, CDR1 is SQVTM and CDR2 ANQGSEA. CDR3 bases: TGCAGCGCTGGTCTTCTGCGCGATACGCAGTATTTT. Translation gives CSAGLLRDTQYF.

The V call is TRBV4-1, the J call TRBJ1-1, with a possible D match to TRBD1 (5 bases). The V end was cut by 3 bases, the J end by 3 bases, with 20 bases between. Germline V gives CDR1 MGHRA, CDR2 YSYEKL. The CDR3 has 17 residues. The CDR3 DNA is TGCGCCAGCAGCCAGGTCAAGATAGCGGGGGTAGACACTGAAGCTTTCTTT. Translation: CASSQVKIAGVDTEAFF.

This chain joins TRBV30 and TRBJ2-7; D is possibly TRBD2 (5 bases). The CDR3 totals 14 residues. Germline CDR1 reads GTSNPN; CDR2 reads SVGIG (reference sequence). Trimming removed 2 bases at V and 0 bases at J, with 11 bases between. CDR3 sequence: CAWSRVGSSYEQYF. As DNA, the CDR3 is TGTGCCTGGAGTAGGGTTGGGAGCTCCTACGAGCAGTACTTC.

CDR3 bases: TGTGCCAGTACTCTCGGGGATTATAGCAATCAGCCCCAGCATTTT. Its protein product is CASTLGDYSNQPQHF. This sequence joins TRBV19 and TRBJ1-5, with D unclear. Germline CDR1 is LNHDA and CDR2 is SQIVND (reference sequence). The V gene lost 7 bases and the J gene lost 0 bases, with 13 bases spanning the gap. The CDR3 sequence is 15 residues long.

The rearrangement links TRBV7-9 to TRBJ2-3, with 15 bases aligning to TRBD2. The trim removed 3 bases at V and 3 bases at J, leaving 1 base unmatched. Looked up from germline, CDR1 is SEHNR and CDR2 is FQNEAQ (reference sequence). This CDR3 region has 16 residues. In DNA, the CDR3 is TGTGCCAGCAGCTTGGGACTAGCGGGAGGAACAGATACGCAGTATTTT. It encodes CASSLGLAGGTDTQYF.

The gene calls are TRBV14 and TRBJ2-2; 8 bases map to TRBD1. The CDR3 runs 14 residues. The V and J ends lost 5 bases and 5 bases, in that order; junction bases with no gene match: 4. CDR1 is SGHDN and CDR2 is FVKESK in the germline V gene. The CDR3 DNA reads TGTGCCAGCAGCGGGACAGGCCGGACCGGGGAGCTGTTTTTT. Translating it yields CASSGTGRTGELFF.

V and J are TRBV7-2 and TRBJ2-1, with D perhaps TRBD1 (5 bases). The CDR3 consists of 15 residues. From germline, CDR1 is SGHTA and CDR2 FQGNSA. The ends were cut back, 3 bases at V and 3 bases at J, with 12 bases in the middle. DNA for the CDR3: TGTGCCAGCAGCTTTTATCCAGGGTTCTACAATGAGCAGTTCTTC. It yields the protein CASSFYPGFYNEQFF.

The chain couples TRBV29-1 to TRBJ2-2; TRBD1 is a possible D gene (5 bases). Trimming took off 1 base at V and 5 bases at J, with 5 bases between the two ends. The CDR3 consists of 12 residues. In germline, CDR1 is SQVTM, CDR2 ANQGSEA. The DNA for the CDR3 is TGCAGCGTTGAAGGGACAACCGGGGAGCTGTTTTTT. This encodes CSVEGTTGELFF.

V gene TRBV4-1 combines with J gene TRBJ1-1, with D unclear. Trimming left V 1 base short and J 10 bases short, with 16 bases between. This CDR3 has 14 residues. The V gene's germline CDR1 is MGHRA and CDR2 YSYEKL. CDR3 in amino acids: CASSQVSGSSGAFF. CDR3 DNA: TGCGCCAGCAGCCAAGTTTCGGGCTCGAGCGGAGCTTTCTTT.